This T cell receptor (beta chain) was profiled in a study of cytotoxic CD8 clonotypes in ibrutinib-treated CLL. Study-wide points: Contraction or stability on treatment was seen for public clonotypes, which were uncommon.

Depth targeted 1 in 200,000 to 1 in 1 million T cells, averaging about 9.2x coverage per clonotype. Sequencing used immunoSEQ multiplex PCR; TCRdb keeps in-frame clones, though not all of them. The data contain about 72,000 clones, approximately 80% of them singletons. Trimming cost V 6 bases and J 1 base, with 10 bases left between them. Germline V CDR1 and CDR2: MDHEN, SYDVKM. The CDR3 is 14 amino acids. Only a few counts were recorded for this clone. Its antigen is as yet unknown. This sequence joins TRBV28 and TRBJ1-5, with D unclear. The source is a human donor with chronic lymphocytic leukemia. The specimen was PBMCs, collected at disease progression, from a patient treated with ibrutinib. The CDR3 coding sequence is TGTGCCAGCAGGGCGGGCGTGAGCAATCAGCCCCAGCATTTT. It codes for CASRAGVSNQPQHF.